This paragraph reports one T cell receptor (beta chain). Its antigen remains unidentified. This record belongs to a study of identifying expanded T cells in peripheral blood. Whole-study findings and limits: Technical replicates showed approximately 1.2 changed clones; approximately 2 weeks about 16.4; four weeks 19.

Sequenced by immunoSEQ multiplex PCR; TCRdb stores in-frame clones only, minus some. The data hold some 75,000 clones, with roughly 90% observed a single time. CDR1 MNHNY and CDR2 SVGAGI come from the germline V gene (reference sequence). V lost 6 bases to trimming and J lost 6 bases; unmatched junction nucleotides: 6. The CDR3 is 13 residues long. Healthy donors had no documented immune events, such as infections, while sampled. V usage is TRBV6-6 and J usage is TRBJ2-3; 7 nucleotides line up with TRBD2. The sample consisted of blood. The TCR sequence derives from a person between 18 and 75 years old in good health. In DNA form, the CDR3 reads TGTGCCAGCAGAGGGGAGGGCAGGGATACGCAGTATTTT. This codes for CASRGEGRDTQYF.